This TCR beta chain originates from a study of blood T cell repertoires in COVID-19. Across the study: The United States, Italy and Spain were the sources of the acute and convalescent COVID-19 samples. Sources were T cells, B-cell-depleted T cells, or PBMCs; the material itself was cDNA or gDNA.

This CDR3 region has 13 residues. Germline-derived CDR1 and CDR2 are SQVTM and ANQGSEA. V lost 6 bases to trimming and J lost 9 bases, with 18 bases between them. Authors' processing steps: Using reference gene primer amplification, nucleated cell counts were estimated. The assay was immunoSEQ multiplex PCR, and TCRdb's table has in-frame clones only and misses some. The DNA was the basis for D and trimming; V, J and clone size are from that table. The sample includes tens of thousands of clones, approximately 80% of them seen just once. The TCR originated in an older man with acute or convalescent COVID-19. Sequenced sample: peripheral blood. The V gene is TRBV29-1, the J gene TRBJ2-1; a possible D gene is TRBD2 (6 bases). The CDR3: CSVVRGGNSEQFF. CDR3 sequence (DNA): TGCAGCGTCGTCCGGGGCGGGAATAGTGAGCAGTTCTTC.